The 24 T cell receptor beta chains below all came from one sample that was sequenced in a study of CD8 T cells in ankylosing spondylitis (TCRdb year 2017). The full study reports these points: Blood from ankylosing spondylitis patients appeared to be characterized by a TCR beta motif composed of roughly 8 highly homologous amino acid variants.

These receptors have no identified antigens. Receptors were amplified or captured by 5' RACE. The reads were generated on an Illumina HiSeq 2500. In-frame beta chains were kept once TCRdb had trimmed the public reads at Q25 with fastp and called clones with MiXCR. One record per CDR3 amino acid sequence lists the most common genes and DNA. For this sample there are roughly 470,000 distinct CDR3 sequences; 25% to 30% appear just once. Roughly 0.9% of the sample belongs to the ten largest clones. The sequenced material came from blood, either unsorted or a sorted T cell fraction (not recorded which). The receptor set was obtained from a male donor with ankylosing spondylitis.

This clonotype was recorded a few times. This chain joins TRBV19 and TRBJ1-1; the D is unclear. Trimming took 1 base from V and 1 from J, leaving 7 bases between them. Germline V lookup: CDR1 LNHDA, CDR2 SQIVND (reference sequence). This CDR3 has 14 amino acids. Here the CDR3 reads CASSIVEGNTEAFF. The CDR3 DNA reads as TGTGCCAGTAGTATAGTGGAGGGGAACACTGAAGCTTTCTTT. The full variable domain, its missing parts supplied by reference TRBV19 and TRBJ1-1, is DGGITQSPKYLFRKEGQNVTLSCEQNLNHDAMYWYRQDPGQGLRLIYYSQIVNDFQKGDIAEGYSVSREKKESFPLTVTSAQKNPTAFYLCASSIVEGNTEAFFGQGTRLTVV.

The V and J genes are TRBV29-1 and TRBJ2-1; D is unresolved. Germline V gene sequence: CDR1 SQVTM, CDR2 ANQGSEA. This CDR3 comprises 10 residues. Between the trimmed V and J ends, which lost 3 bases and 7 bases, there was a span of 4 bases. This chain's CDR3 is CSVDRNEQFF. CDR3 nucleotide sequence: TGCAGCGTTGATAGGAATGAGCAGTTCTTC.

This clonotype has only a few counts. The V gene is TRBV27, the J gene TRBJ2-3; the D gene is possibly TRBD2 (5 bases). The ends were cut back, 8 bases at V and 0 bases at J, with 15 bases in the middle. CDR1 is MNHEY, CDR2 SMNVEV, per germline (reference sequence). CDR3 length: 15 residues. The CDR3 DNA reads TGTGCCAGCTCAGAAAGAGGGATAAGCACAGATACGCAGTATTTT. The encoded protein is CASSERGISTDTQYF.

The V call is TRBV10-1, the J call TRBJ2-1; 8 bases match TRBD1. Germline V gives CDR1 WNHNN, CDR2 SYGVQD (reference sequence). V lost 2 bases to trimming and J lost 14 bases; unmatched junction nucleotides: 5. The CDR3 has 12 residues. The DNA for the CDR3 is TGCGCCAGCAGTGAGCCGGACAGGGAAAAGTTCTTC. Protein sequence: CASSEPDREKFF.

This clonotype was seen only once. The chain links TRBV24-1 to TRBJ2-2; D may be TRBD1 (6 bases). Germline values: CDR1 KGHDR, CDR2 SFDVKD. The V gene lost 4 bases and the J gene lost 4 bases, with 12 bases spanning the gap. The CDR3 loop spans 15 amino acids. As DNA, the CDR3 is TGTGCCACCAGTGACCGCAGGGGTGGCACCGGGGAGCTGTTTTTT. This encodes CATSDRRGGTGELFF.

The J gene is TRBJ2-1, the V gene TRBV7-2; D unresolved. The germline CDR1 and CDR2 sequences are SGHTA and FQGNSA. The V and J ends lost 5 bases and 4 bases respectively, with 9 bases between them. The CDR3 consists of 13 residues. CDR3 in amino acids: CASSTQSYNEQFF. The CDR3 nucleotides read TGTGCCAGCAGCACCCAAAGTTACAATGAGCAGTTCTTC.

The DNA of the CDR3 is TGTGCCAGCAGCCCTACAGGGTTAAGGTACGAGCAGTACGTC. Translation gives CASSPTGLRYEQYV. The chain carries TRBV12-3 or TRBV12-4 and TRBJ2-7; D might be TRBD1 (6 bases). The CDR3 length is 14 residues. V dropped 6 bases and J dropped 4 bases, with 16 bases sitting between them.

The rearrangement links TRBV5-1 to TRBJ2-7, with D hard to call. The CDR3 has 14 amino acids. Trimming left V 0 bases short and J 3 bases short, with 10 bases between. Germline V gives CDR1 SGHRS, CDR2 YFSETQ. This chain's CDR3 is CASSLEPLSYEQYF. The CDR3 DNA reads TGCGCCAGCAGCTTGGAACCCCTGAGCTACGAGCAGTACTTC.

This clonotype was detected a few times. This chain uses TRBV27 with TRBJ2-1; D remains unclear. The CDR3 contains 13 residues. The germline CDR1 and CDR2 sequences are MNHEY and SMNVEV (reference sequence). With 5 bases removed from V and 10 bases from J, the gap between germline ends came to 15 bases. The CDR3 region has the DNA TGTGCCAGCAGTAGTATGGTAACGTACGAGCAGTTCTTC. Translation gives CASSSMVTYEQFF.

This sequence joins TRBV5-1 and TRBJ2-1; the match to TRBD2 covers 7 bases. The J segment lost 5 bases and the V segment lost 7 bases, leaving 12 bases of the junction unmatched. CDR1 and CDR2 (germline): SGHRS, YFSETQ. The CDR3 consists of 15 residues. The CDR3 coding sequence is TGCGCCAGCGCCCCACTTCCTGGACTAGACAATGAGCAGTTCTTC. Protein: CASAPLPGLDNEQFF.

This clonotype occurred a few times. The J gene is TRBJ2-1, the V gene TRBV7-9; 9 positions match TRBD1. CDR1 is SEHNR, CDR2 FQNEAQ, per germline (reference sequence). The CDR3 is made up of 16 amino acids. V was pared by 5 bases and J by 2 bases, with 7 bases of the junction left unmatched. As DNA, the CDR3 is TGTGCCAGCAGCACCCAAACAGGGGGCGCCTACAATGAGCAGTTCTTC. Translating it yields CASSTQTGGAYNEQFF.

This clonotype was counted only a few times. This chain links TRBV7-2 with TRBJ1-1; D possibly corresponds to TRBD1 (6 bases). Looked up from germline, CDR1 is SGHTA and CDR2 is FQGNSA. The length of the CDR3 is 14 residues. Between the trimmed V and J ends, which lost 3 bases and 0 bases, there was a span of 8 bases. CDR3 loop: CASSFGGMNTEAFF. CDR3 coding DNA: TGTGCCAGCAGCTTTGGGGGCATGAACACTGAAGCTTTCTTT.

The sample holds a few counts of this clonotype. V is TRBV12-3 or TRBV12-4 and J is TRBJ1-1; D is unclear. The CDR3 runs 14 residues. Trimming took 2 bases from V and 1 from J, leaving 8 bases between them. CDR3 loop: CASSLFGENTEAFF. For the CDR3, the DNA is TGTGCCAGCAGTTTATTTGGGGAGAACACTGAAGCTTTCTTT.

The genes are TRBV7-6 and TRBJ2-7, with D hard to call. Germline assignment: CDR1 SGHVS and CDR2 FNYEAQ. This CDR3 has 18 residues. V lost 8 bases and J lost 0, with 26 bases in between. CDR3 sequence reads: CASSLGSRGLTPSYEQYF. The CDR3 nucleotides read TGTGCCAGCTCCTTGGGGTCACGCGGTTTGACCCCCTCCTACGAGCAGTACTTC.

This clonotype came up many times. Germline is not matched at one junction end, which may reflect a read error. The CDR3 DNA reads TGTGCCAGCAGCCTAGCCCGGGCTAGCGGTACGACCTACGAGCAGTACTTC. Protein sequence: CASSLARASGTTYEQYF. This sequence joins TRBV7-2 and TRBJ2-7, with TRBD2 matching 7 bases. The CDR3 is 17 residues long. CDR1 and CDR2 from the germline V gene are SGHTA and FQGNSA.

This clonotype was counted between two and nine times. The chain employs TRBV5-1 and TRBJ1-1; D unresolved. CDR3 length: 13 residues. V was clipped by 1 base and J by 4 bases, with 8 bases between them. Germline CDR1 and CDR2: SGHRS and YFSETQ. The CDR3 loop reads CASSLSGITEAFF. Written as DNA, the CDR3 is TGCGCCAGCAGCTTGTCGGGGATCACTGAAGCTTTCTTT.

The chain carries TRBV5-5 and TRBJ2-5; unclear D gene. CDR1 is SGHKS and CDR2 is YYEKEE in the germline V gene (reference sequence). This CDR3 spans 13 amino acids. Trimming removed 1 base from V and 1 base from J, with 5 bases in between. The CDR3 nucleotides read TGTGCCAGCAGCTTGACAGCCCAAGAGACCCAGTACTTC. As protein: CASSLTAQETQYF.

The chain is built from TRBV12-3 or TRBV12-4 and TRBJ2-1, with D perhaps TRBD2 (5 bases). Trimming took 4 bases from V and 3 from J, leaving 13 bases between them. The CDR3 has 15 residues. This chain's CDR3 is CASSSRGAVYNEQFF. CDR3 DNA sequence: TGTGCCAGCAGTTCCCGAGGAGCGGTCTACAATGAGCAGTTCTTC.

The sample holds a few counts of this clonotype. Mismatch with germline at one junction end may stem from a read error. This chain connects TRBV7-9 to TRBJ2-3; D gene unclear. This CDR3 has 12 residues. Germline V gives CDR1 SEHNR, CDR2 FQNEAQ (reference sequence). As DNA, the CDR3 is TGTGCCAGCAGCCTAGAGGTGCCAGCCCGGGATTTT. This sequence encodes CASSLEVPARDF.

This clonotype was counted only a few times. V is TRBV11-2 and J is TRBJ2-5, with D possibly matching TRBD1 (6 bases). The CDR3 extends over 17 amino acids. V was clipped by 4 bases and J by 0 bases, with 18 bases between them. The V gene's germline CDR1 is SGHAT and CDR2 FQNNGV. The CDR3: CASSSASRDTYQETQYF. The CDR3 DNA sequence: TGTGCCAGCAGCTCAGCATCCCGGGACACGTACCAAGAGACCCAGTACTTC.

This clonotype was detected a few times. Here the CDR3 reads CASSEGTGKESFF. CDR3 in DNA: TGTGCCAGCAGTGAAGGGACAGGAAAGGAATCTTTCTTT. The chain couples TRBV2 to TRBJ1-1; 7 nucleotides agree with TRBD1. J lost 12 bases, V lost 1 base, and 8 bases had no gene match. This CDR3 contains 13 residues. The germline gives CDR1 SNHLY, CDR2 FYNNEI.

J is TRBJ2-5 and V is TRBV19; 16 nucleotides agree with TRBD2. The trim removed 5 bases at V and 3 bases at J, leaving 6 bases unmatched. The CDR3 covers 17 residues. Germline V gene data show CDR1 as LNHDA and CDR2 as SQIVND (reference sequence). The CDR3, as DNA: TGTGCCAGTAGTTCGGGACTAGCGGGAGGGCCTGAAGAGACCCAGTACTTC. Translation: CASSSGLAGGPEETQYF.

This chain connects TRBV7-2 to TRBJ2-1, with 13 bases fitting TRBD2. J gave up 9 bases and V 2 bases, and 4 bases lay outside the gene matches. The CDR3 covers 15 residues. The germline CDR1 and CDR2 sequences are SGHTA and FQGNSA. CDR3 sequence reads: CASSLRTSGRGEQFF. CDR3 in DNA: TGTGCCAGCAGCTTAAGGACTAGCGGGAGAGGTGAGCAGTTCTTC.

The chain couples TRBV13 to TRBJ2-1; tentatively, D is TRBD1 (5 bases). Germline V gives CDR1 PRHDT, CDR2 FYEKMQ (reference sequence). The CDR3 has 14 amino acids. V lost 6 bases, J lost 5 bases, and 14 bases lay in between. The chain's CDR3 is CASRWGLRHNEQFF. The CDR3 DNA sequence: TGTGCCAGCAGGTGGGGCCTCCGCCACAATGAGCAGTTCTTC.